This T cell receptor (beta chain) was identified in a study of neurological immune-mediated disorders. CDR1 is SGHRS and CDR2 is YFSETQ in the germline V gene. V was cut by 0 bases and J by 4 bases, with 11 bases left in between. The CDR3 contains 15 residues. Study-wide results and limits: When the repertoires were grouped phylogenetically, those of 18 of the 34 multiple sclerosis patients came together in a single cluster of related CDR3 sequences, which points to a possible repertoire-level signature. HTLV-1-associated myelopathy led in TCR clonal expansion, while multiple sclerosis ranked lowest, below healthy controls.

Many counts were recorded for this clonotype. Its cognate antigen is unknown. The team produced cDNA through 5'RACE using 10-nucleotide random UMIs. MiXCR, applied by TCRdb to the 5' RACE reads, yields one record per CDR3 protein. Of 40,000 to 50,000 distinct CDR3 sequences in the sample, less than 2% were seen once. This sequence was found in a woman aged 40 to 55 with multiple sclerosis. The chain employs TRBV5-1 and TRBJ1-3; TRBD1 is a possible D gene (6 bases). The sequenced sample was PBMCs. The DNA of the CDR3 is TGCGCCAGCAGCTTGGACAGGGCCGCGGGAAACACCATATATTTT. Its translation is CASSLDRAAGNTIYF.